This TCR beta chain was captured in a study of blood T cell repertoires in COVID-19. For the study at large: Acute and convalescent COVID-19 samples came from the United States, Italy and Spain. PBMCs, B-cell-depleted T cells, or T cells provided the cDNA or gDNA that made up the material.

Original processing notes: Reference gene primer amplification gave estimated nucleated cell counts. Only in-frame clones appear in the TCRdb table, and some are missing; sequencing was by immunoSEQ multiplex PCR. The V and J calls and the clone size are those of that table, but D and trimming were determined from the DNA. The sample contains around 300,000 clones, 86% of which appear only once. There are 16 residues in the CDR3. Per the germline V gene, CDR1 is SGHRS and CDR2 is YFSETQ. V was pared by 0 bases and J by 3 bases, with 15 bases between. This receptor was taken from a woman in her 30s with active or convalescent COVID-19. Sample: peripheral blood. The chain has TRBV5-1 and TRBJ2-5; a weak D match, TRBD1 (7 bases). CDR3: CASSLAGQGGKETQYF. The CDR3 coding sequence is TGCGCCAGCAGCTTGGCCGGGCAGGGGGGAAAAGAGACCCAGTACTTC.